The present T cell receptor delta chain was sequenced within a study of Vδ1+ human thymocytes. Trimming shortened V by 1 base and J by 0 bases, and 15 bases separated the two germline ends. CDR1 and CDR2 (germline): TSWWSYY, QGS. The CDR3 loop spans 17 amino acids. Worth noting for this clone: Its antigen is not identified.

The study's findings and limits: Thymic TRG and TRD repertoires appeared highly polyclonal, with Gaussian CDR3 length distributions.

Extracted RNA was reverse transcribed into cDNA. Multiplex PCR used pooled V-gene forward primers and a constant-region reverse primer to amplify CDR3s. TCRdb re-called clones from the multiplex PCR reads using CATT. The table includes about 50,000 delta-chain clones, about 15% detected once. The gene calls are TRDV1 and TRDJ1; D gene unclear. The sequenced sample was Vdelta1+ gamma-delta thymocytes from the thymus. Subset given: FACS-sorted CD3+ TCRalphabeta- TCRVdelta1+ TCRVdelta2- thymocytes. The receptor was isolated from a girl less than two years old who had congenital heart surgery. The CDR3 DNA follows: TGTGCTCTTGGGGAACCTGGTGGAGGGGCCGACACCGATAAACTCATCTTT. Translating it yields CALGEPGGGADTDKLIF.